This is a list of T cell receptor beta chains from one sample in a study of regulatory T cells in long-lasting Graves disease. TCRdb re-called the multiplex PCR reads with MiXCR, one entry per CDR3 protein. Here the sample spans 350,000 to 500,000 distinct CDR3 sequences, approximately 22% being singletons. Specimen: peripheral blood mononuclear cells (PBMCs), collected when the disease was refractory, from a patient treated with antithyroid drugs. All receptors come from a female donor with Graves disease. Both conserved end residues are part of each CDR3. D genes are given only for firm matches. The size of a clone is reported for some rows only, either as once, few or many, or as a class for expanded clones.

J | V | D | size | length | DNA | CDR3
TRBJ2-7 | TRBV2 | TRBD1 | many | 13 | TGTGCCAGCAGGGGGACAGGGGGCTACGAGCAGTACTTC | CASRGTGGYEQYF
TRBJ1-1 | TRBV7-3 | - | many | 16 | TGTGCCAGCAGCTTAACGACGGACCCCATGAACACTGAAGCTTTCTTT | CASSLTTDPMNTEAFF
TRBJ2-6 | TRBV7-9 | TRBD1 | - | 19 | TGTGCCAGCAGACCACACCCGGGACAGGGGGCTGCGGGGGCCAACGTCCTGACTTTC | CASRPHPGQGAAGANVLTF
TRBJ2-7 | TRBV27 | - | - | 15 | TGTGCCAGCAGTTTGGAGAGTCAGGATTCCTACGAGCAGTACTTC | CASSLESQDSYEQYF
TRBJ1-1 | TRBV28 | - | many | 13 | TGTGCCAGCAGTTGGGTGGCAGCAACTGAAGCTTTCTTT | CASSWVAATEAFF
TRBJ1-2 | TRBV18 | TRBD1 | few | 14 | TGTGCCAGCTCACCAGATGCCAGGGGGTCTGGCTACACCTTC | CASSPDARGSGYTF
TRBJ2-7 | TRBV5-1 | - | many | 13 | TGTGCCAGCAGCTTAGGGACCTCGGGAGAGCAGTACTTC | CASSLGTSGEQYF
TRBJ1-5 | TRBV2 | TRBD1 | many | 14 | TGTGCCAGCAGTGAGCAGGGGGCGGATCAGCCCCAGCATTTT | CASSEQGADQPQHF
TRBJ2-2 | TRBV29-1 | TRBD1 | - | 13 | TGCAGCGCAGGGACAGGGAACACCGGGGAGCTGTTTTTT | CSAGTGNTGELFF
TRBJ2-7 | TRBV6-1 | TRBD2 | few | 16 | TGTGCCAGCACATCAGGTCGGCGGGAGATTTATTGCGAGCAGTACTTC | CASTSGRREIYCEQYF
TRBJ2-3 | TRBV28 | - | - | 13 | TGTGCCAGCAGTTTAATTGGTGGACCGTCGCAGTATTTT | CASSLIGGPSQYF
TRBJ2-5 | TRBV5-6 | - | few | 13 | TGTGCCAGCAGCTCGTTACAGGGTTGGACCCAGTACTTC | CASSSLQGWTQYF
TRBJ1-4 | TRBV6-1 | - | many | 16 | TGTGCCAGCCGGGAGGCTAAGAGGGCGCCCCGTGAAAAACTGTTTTTT | CASREAKRAPREKLFF
TRBJ2-2 | TRBV28 | - | many | 16 | TGTGCCAGCACTCTGTCTGCTAGCGTCTACACCGGGGAGCTGTTTTTT | CASTLSASVYTGELFF
TRBJ1-5 | TRBV28 | - | - | 15 | TGTGCCAGCAGTTTTGAGAGTACTTTAAATCAGCCCCAGCATTTT | CASSFESTLNQPQHF
TRBJ1-6 | TRBV18 | - | - | 14 | TGTGCCAGCTCACCAAAGCTAATTAATTCACCCCTCCACTTT | CASSPKLINSPLHF
TRBJ1-1 | TRBV9 | - | - | 15 | TGTGCCAGCAGCGTAACGGACAGCCCGAACACTGAAGCTTTCTTT | CASSVTDSPNTEAFF
TRBJ2-4 | TRBV7-8 | - | many | 14 | TGTGCCAGCAGCTTAGCGGGAGTAAATAGCATTCAGTACTTC | CASSLAGVNSIQYF
TRBJ1-4 | TRBV19 | - | few | 15 | TGTGCCAGTAGTATCTACCGGGACTTGAATGAAAAACTGTTTTTT | CASSIYRDLNEKLFF
TRBJ1-2 | TRBV20-1 | TRBD1 | few | 15 | TGCAGTGCTAGAGATGGGACAGCTTTAAGCTATGGCTACACCTTC | CSARDGTALSYGYTF
TRBJ2-5 | TRBV27 | - | many | 15 | TGTGCCAGCAGTTCTATGACGGACTACCAAGAGACCCAGTACTTC | CASSSMTDYQETQYF
TRBJ1-2 | TRBV30 | - | many | 13 | TGTGCCTGGAGTGTAACAGCTAACTATGGCTACACCTTC | CAWSVTANYGYTF
TRBJ1-1 | TRBV2 | - | many | 12 | TGTGCCAGCAACCAGCCGAACCGGGGGGCTTTCTTT | CASNQPNRGAFF
TRBJ2-7 | TRBV20-1 | TRBD1 | many | 13 | TGCAGTGCGACCGGGACAGGCCCCTACGAGCAGTACTTC | CSATGTGPYEQYF
TRBJ2-7 | TRBV6-1 | - | - | 16 | TGTGCCAGCAGTCTTATCCCGATAGGGTCTTCCTACGAGCAGTACTTC | CASSLIPIGSSYEQYF
TRBJ2-3 | TRBV2 | TRBD2 | - | 14 | TGTGCCAGCAGCCGAGCGGGGCTCACAGATACGCAGTATTTT | CASSRAGLTDTQYF
TRBJ2-5 | TRBV28 | - | few | 16 | TGTGCCAGCAGTTTATCCCCGGCAGGGAGTCGAGAGACCCAGTACTTC | CASSLSPAGSRETQYF
TRBJ1-5 | TRBV12-3/TRBV12-4 | - | many | 14 | TGTGCCAGCAGTCCTGGGTATATCAATCAGCCCCAGCATTTT | CASSPGYINQPQHF
TRBJ1-6 | TRBV30 | TRBD1 | few | 15 | TGTGCCTGGGCTAAAAGGGACAGGGTGGATTCACCCCTCCACTTT | CAWAKRDRVDSPLHF
TRBJ2-3 | TRBV27 | TRBD2 | - | 16 | TGTGCCAGCAGTCCTATGGGGGGGACCGTCAGTGGTACGCAGTATTTT | CASSPMGGTVSGTQYF
TRBJ1-2 | TRBV5-1 | - | - | 15 | TGCGCCAGCAGCTTGTCACCGGTTATCAACTATGGCTACACCTTC | CASSLSPVINYGYTF
TRBJ1-5 | TRBV12-3/TRBV12-4 | - | many | 15 | TGTGCCAGCAGCTCCCAGCATGGTCAGAGTCCGTCCCAGCATTTT | CASSSQHGQSPSQHF
TRBJ2-7 | TRBV20-1 | - | once | 14 | TGCAGTGCTAGAGTCGGGACAAGGGGCTACGAGCAGTACTTC | CSARVGTRGYEQYF
TRBJ1-5 | TRBV28 | - | many | 14 | TGTGCCAGCAGTTTATCGGGGGCGGGTCAGCCCCAGCATTTT | CASSLSGAGQPQHF
TRBJ2-6 | TRBV5-1 | - | few | 15 | TGCGCCAGCAGCGTAGCAGGGGTGGGGGCCAACGTCCTGACTTTC | CASSVAGVGANVLTF
TRBJ2-4 | TRBV20-1 | - | many | 13 | TGCAGTGCTAGTCAGGCCAGGATGAACATTCAGTACTTC | CSASQARMNIQYF
TRBJ2-2 | TRBV6-5 | TRBD2 | few | 13 | TGTGCCAGCAGTTCTAGCGGGAGCCGGGAGCTGTTTTTT | CASSSSGSRELFF
TRBJ2-7 | TRBV28 | TRBD1 | many | 15 | TGTGCCAGCAGTTCCCGGGACAGGGTAGTCCCCGAGCAGTACTTC | CASSSRDRVVPEQYF
TRBJ2-7 | TRBV5-1 | - | - | 16 | TGCGCCAGCAGCTTGCTAGGCGGGACGAATTCCTACGAGCAGTACTTC | CASSLLGGTNSYEQYF
TRBJ2-2 | TRBV6-1 | - | many | 14 | TGTGCCAGCAGTGAAGAGGAGCACACCGGGGAGCTGTTTTTT | CASSEEEHTGELFF
TRBJ2-2 | TRBV19 | TRBD1 | - | 16 | TGTGCCAGTAGTTCAACAGGGGGTCCTACGGCCGGGGAGCTGTTTTTT | CASSSTGGPTAGELFF
TRBJ2-7 | TRBV20-1 | - | many | 13 | TGCAGTGCTAGAGGGACAGCCCCATACGAGCAGTACTTC | CSARGTAPYEQYF
TRBJ1-2 | TRBV12-3/TRBV12-4 | - | many | 14 | TGTGCCAGCAGTGGGGGCCGAGTGCTCGGTGGCTACACCTTC | CASSGGRVLGGYTF
TRBJ2-6 | TRBV5-1 | - | many | 15 | TGCGCCAGCAGCTGGGACGGCTCTGGGGCCAACGTCCTGACTTTC | CASSWDGSGANVLTF
TRBJ1-4 | TRBV20-1 | TRBD1 | many | 14 | TGCAGTGCTATTGCGGGACAGTCAAATGAAAAACTGTTTTTT | CSAIAGQSNEKLFF
TRBJ2-7 | TRBV7-9 | - | - | 13 | TGTGCCAGCATCTTGGGGGGCTCCAACGAGCAGTACTTC | CASILGGSNEQYF
TRBJ2-4 | TRBV12-3/TRBV12-4 | TRBD2 | many | 16 | TGTGCCAGCAGTTTAAGTAGCGGGGGAGCCAAAAACATTCAGTACTTC | CASSLSSGGAKNIQYF
TRBJ2-5 | TRBV27 | - | - | 16 | TGTGCCAGCAGTTTATCGCCTAGCGTGCCCGTGGGGACCCAGTACTTC | CASSLSPSVPVGTQYF
TRBJ2-3 | TRBV20-1 | TRBD2 | - | 17 | TGCAGTGCTACCACTAGCGGGAGGTGGATAAGCACAGATACGCAGTATTTT | CSATTSGRWISTDTQYF